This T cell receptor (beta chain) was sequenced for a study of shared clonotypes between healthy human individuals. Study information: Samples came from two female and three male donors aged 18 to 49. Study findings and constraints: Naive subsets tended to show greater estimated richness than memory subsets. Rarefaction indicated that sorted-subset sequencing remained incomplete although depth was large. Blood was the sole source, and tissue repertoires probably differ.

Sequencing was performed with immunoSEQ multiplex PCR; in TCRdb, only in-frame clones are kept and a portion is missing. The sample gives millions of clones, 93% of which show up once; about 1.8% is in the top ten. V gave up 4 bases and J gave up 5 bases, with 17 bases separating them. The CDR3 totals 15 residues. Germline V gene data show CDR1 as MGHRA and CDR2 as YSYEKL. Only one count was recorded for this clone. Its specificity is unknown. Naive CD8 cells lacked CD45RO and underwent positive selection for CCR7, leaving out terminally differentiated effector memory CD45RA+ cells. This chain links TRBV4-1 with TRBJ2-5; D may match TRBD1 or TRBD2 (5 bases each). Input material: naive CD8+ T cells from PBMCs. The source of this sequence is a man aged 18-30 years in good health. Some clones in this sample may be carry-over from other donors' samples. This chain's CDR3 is CASSPQRDLPETQYF. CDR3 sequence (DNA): TGCGCCAGCAGCCCTCAAAGGGACCTGCCGGAGACCCAGTACTTC.